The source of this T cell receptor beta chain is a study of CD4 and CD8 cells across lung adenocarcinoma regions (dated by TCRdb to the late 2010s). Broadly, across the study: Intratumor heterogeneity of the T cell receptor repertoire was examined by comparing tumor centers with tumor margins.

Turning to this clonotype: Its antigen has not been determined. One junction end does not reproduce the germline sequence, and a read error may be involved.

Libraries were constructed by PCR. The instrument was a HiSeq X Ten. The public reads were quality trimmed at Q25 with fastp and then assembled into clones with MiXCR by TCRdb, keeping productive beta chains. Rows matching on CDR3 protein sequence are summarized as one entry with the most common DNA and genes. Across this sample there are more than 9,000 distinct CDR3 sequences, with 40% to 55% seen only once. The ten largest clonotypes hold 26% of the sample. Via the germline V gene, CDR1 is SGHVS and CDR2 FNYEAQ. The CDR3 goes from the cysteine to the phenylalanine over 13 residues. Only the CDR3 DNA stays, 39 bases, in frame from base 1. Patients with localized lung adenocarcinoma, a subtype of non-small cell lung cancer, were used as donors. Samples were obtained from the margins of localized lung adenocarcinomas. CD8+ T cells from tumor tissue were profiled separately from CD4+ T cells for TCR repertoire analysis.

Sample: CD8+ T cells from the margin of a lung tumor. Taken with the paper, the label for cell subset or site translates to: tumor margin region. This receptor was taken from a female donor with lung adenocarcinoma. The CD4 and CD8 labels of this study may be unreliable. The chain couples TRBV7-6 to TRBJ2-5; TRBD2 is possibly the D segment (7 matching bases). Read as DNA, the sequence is TGTGCCAGGAGCTTAGGGGGGGCCGACATCCTGTACTTC. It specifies CARSLGGADILYF.